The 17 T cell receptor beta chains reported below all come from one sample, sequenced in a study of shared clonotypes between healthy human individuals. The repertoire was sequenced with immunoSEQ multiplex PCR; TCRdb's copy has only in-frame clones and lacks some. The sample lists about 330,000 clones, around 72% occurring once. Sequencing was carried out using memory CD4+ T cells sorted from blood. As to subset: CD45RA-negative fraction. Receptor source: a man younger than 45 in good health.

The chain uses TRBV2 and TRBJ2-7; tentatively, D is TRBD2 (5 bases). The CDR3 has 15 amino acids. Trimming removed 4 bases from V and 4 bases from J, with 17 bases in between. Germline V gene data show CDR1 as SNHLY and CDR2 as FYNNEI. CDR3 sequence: CASSVSPQRGYEQYF. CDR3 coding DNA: TGTGCCAGCAGTGTGAGTCCGCAACGGGGATACGAGCAGTACTTC.

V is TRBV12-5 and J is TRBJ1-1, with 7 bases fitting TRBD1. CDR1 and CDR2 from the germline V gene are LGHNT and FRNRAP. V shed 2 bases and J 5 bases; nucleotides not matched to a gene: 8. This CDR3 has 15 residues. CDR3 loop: CASGLRQGGRTEAFF. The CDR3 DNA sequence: TGTGCTAGTGGTTTGCGTCAGGGGGGAAGAACTGAAGCTTTCTTT.

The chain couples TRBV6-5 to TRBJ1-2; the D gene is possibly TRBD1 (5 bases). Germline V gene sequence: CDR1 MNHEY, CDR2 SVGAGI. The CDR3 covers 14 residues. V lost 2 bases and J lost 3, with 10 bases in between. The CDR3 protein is CASSYQGRDYGYTF. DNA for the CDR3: TGTGCCAGCAGTTACCAGGGACGGGACTATGGCTACACCTTC.

CDR3 DNA sequence: TGTGCCAGCAGCCAAGGGGGGGCTCACCGGGAGACCCAGTACTTC. Protein: CASSQGGAHRETQYF. The chain recombines TRBV4-2 with TRBJ2-5; D may correspond to TRBD1 or TRBD2 (6 bases each). Trimming shortened V by 1 base and J by 5 bases, and 14 bases separated the two germline ends. Germline CDR1 LGHNA, CDR2 YNFKEQ. CDR3 length equals 15 residues.

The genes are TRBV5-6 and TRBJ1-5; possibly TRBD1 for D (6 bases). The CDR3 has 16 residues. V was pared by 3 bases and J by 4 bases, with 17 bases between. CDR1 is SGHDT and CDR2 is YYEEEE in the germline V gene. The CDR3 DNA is TGTGCCAGCAGCTGGGGGATGAGCAGGGGAAATCAGCCCCAGCATTTT. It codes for CASSWGMSRGNQPQHF.

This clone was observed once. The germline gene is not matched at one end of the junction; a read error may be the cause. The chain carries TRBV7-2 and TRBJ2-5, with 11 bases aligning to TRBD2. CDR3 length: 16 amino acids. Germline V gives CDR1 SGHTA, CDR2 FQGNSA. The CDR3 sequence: CASRLGTSGLQETQYF. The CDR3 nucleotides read TGTGCCAGCAGGTTAGGGACTAGCGGCCTCCAAGAGACCCAGTACTTC.

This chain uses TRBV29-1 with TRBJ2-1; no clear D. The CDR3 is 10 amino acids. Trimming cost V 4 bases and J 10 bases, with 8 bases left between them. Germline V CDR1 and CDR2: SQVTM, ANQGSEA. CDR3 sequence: CSVGREEQFF. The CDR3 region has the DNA TGCAGCGTTGGTCGCGAGGAGCAGTTCTTC.

CDR3 nucleotides: TGCAGTGTGGTCCTAGCGAACGAGCAGTACTTC. Its translation: CSVVLANEQYF. This chain joins TRBV20-1 and TRBJ2-7; a possible D gene is TRBD2 (6 bases). The CDR3 is 11 residues long. The germline V gene has CDR1 DFQATT and CDR2 SNEGSKA (reference sequence). V lost 7 bases and J 5 bases, leaving 12 bases between the germline ends.

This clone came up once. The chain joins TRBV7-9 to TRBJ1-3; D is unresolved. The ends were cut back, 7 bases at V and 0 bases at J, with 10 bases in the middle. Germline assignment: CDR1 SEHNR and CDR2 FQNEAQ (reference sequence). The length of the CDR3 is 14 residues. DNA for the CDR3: TGTGCCAGCACCAACTACAGCTCTGGAAACACCATATATTTT. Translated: CASTNYSSGNTIYF.

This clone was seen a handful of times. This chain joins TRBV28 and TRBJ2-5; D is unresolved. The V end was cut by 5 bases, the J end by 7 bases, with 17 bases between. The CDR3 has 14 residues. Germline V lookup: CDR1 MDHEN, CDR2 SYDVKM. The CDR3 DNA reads TGTGCCAGCAGTCTCGGCCTTGCCCGGCGGACCCAGTACTTC. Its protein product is CASSLGLARRTQYF. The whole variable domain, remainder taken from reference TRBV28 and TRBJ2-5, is DVKVTQSSRYLVKRTGEKVFLECVQDMDHENMFWYRQDPGLGLRLIYFSYDVKMKEKGDIPEGYSVSREKKERFSLILESASTNQTSMYLCASSLGLARRTQYFGPGTRLLVL.

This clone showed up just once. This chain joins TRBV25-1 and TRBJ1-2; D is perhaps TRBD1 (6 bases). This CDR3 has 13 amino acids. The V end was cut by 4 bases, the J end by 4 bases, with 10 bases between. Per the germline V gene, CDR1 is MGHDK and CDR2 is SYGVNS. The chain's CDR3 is CASSAGAAYGYTF. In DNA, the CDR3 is TGTGCCAGCAGTGCGGGGGCGGCCTATGGCTACACCTTC.

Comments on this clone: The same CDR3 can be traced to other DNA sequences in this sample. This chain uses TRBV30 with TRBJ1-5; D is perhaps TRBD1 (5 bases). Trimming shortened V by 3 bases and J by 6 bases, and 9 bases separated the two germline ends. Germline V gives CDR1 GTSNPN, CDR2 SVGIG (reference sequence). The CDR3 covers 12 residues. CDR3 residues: CAWSGGAQPQHF. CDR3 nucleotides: TGTGCCTGGAGCGGAGGGGCTCAGCCCCAGCATTTT.

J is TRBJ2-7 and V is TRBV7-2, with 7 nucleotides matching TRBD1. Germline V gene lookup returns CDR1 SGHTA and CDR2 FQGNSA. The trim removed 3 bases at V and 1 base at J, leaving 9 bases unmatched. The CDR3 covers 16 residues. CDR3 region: CASSLPSGTVSYEQYF. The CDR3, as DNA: TGTGCCAGCAGCTTGCCCTCCGGGACAGTATCCTACGAGCAGTACTTC.

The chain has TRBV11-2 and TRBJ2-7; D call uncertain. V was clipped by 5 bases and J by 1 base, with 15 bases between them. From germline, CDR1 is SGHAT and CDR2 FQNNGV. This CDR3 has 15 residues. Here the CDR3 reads CASSPPEASSYEQYF. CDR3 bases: TGTGCCAGCAGCCCCCCGGAAGCATCTTCCTACGAGCAGTACTTC.

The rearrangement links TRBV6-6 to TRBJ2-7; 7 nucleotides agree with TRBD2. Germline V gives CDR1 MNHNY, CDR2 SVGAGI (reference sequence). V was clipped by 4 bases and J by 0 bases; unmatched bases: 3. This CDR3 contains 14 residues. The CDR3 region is CASSSGGSSYEQYF. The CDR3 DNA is TGTGCCAGCAGTTCTGGCGGGAGCTCCTACGAGCAGTACTTC.

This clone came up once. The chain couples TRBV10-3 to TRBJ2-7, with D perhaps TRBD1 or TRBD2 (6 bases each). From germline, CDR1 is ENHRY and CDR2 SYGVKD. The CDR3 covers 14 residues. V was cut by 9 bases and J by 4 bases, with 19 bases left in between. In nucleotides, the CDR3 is TGTGCCATAACAGGGCGGGACTCCAATTACGAGCAGTACTTC. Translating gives CAITGRDSNYEQYF.

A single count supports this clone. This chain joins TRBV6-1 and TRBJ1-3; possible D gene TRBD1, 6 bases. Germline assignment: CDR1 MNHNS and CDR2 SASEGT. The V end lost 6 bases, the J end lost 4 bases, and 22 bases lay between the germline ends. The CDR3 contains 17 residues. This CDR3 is CASSETRIGGLGNTIYF. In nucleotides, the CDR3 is TGTGCCAGCAGCGAAACGCGTATCGGGGGGCTAGGAAACACCATATATTTT.